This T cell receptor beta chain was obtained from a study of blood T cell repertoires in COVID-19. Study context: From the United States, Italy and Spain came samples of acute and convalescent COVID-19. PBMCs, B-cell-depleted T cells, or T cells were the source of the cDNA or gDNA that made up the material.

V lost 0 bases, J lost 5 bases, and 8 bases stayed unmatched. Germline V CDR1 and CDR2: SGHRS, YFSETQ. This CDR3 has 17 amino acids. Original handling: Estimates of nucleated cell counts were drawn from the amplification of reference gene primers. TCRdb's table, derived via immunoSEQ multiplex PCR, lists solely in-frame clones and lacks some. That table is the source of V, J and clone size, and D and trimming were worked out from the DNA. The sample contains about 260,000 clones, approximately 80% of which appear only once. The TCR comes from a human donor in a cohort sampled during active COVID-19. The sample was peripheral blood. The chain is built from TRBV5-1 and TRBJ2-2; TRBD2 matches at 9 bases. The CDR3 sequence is CASSLASAGGRTGELFF. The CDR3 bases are TGCGCCAGCAGCTTGGCCTCGGCGGGAGGGAGAACCGGGGAGCTGTTTTTT.